This note documents a single T cell receptor beta chain sequence. The antigen remains undetermined. This specimen comes from a study of STAT3 mutations in large granular lymphocyte leukemia. Data came from immunoSEQ multiplex PCR; TCRdb stores just in-frame clones and leaves some out. Among roughly 10,000 clones listed, about 92% were seen once. The V gene's germline CDR1 is SGHDN and CDR2 FVKESK. CDR3 length: 15 residues. Between the trimmed V and J ends, which lost 4 bases and 0 bases, there was a span of 12 bases. Findings and limits, study-wide: In T-cell large granular lymphocyte leukemia, about half of patients showed multiple immunodominant subclonotypes.

Sequenced sample: peripheral blood mononuclear cells. The TCR comes from a man aged 55-75 years with T-cell large granular lymphocyte leukemia. Some clones in this sample may be carry-over from other donors' samples. The genes are TRBV14 and TRBJ1-1; possible D gene TRBD1, 5 bases. The CDR3 sequence: CASSPGGALNTEAFF. CDR3 nucleotide sequence: TGTGCCAGCAGCCCAGGAGGGGCCCTGAACACTGAAGCTTTCTTT.